This entry lists 24 T cell receptor beta chains sequenced from one sample in a study of metastatic and nonmetastatic thyroid tumors. There were no patients who had received any treatment before thyroid surgery. TCRdb re-analyzed the PCR reads using MiXCR. The sample includes around 16,000 clones, 15% to 18% of them seen just once. Source material: blood. All receptors come from a female donor with papillary thyroid cancer or a benign thyroid nodule (not recorded which). Some clones in this sample may be carry-over from other donors' samples.

This clone was seen ten or more times. The chain combines TRBV15 with TRBJ2-3; 11 nucleotides match TRBD1. The CDR3 runs 18 residues. Trimming at V came to 1 base and at J to 1 base, leaving 7 bases not matched to a gene. Germline CDR1 LNHNV, CDR2 YYDKDF (reference sequence). This chain's CDR3 is CATSRGTGGGDRTDTQYF. DNA for the CDR3: TGTGCCACCAGCAGAGGGACAGGGGGCGGGGATCGCACAGATACGCAGTATTTT.

This clone was detected many times. The J gene is TRBJ2-3, the V gene TRBV28; TRBD2 matches at 7 bases. J lost 4 bases, V lost 10 bases, and 14 bases had no gene match. This CDR3 contains 15 residues. The V gene's germline CDR1 is MDHEN and CDR2 SYDVKM. DNA for the CDR3: TGTGCCACCACCCGGTCGGGGGGTGGGGCAGATACGCAGTATTTT. Encoded protein: CATTRSGGGADTQYF.

This clone occurred a few times. The J gene is TRBJ2-7, the V gene TRBV6-1; 7 bases match TRBD2. This CDR3 has 14 residues. Germline-derived CDR1 and CDR2 are MNHNS and SASEGT. V shed 8 bases and J 4 bases; nucleotides not matched to a gene: 11. The CDR3 bases are TGTGCCAGCTGGGAGGGACTCCTCAGGTACGAGCAGTACTTC. It specifies CASWEGLLRYEQYF.

The sample holds many counts of this clone. The V and J genes are TRBV7-9 and TRBJ2-6, with D perhaps TRBD2 (5 bases). Germline-derived CDR1 and CDR2 are SEHNR and FQNEAQ (reference sequence). V lost 1 base and J 0 bases, leaving 16 bases between the germline ends. The length of the CDR3 is 19 residues. CDR3 DNA sequence: TGTGCCAGCAGCTTAGGTTTTGGAGGCAGCAGCTCTGGGGCCAACGTCCTGACTTTC. Translating it yields CASSLGFGGSSSGANVLTF.

This clone is medium-sized (0.01 to 0.1%) within its sample. The chain carries TRBV10-1 and TRBJ2-7; the D is unclear. The CDR3 totals 14 residues. V gave up 10 bases and J gave up 2 bases, with 18 bases separating them. From germline, CDR1 is WNHNN and CDR2 SYGVQD (reference sequence). CDR3 region: CATSFAGPPYEQYF. CDR3 bases: TGCGCCACCTCATTCGCCGGGCCCCCCTACGAGCAGTACTTC.

On this clone: A much larger clone differs from this one at a single base, so this may be a read error. Distinct nucleotide sequences in the sample also encode this CDR3. The rearrangement links TRBV3-1 to TRBJ2-1; either TRBD1 or TRBD2 may fit D (5 bases each). Trimming stripped 4 bases from V and 2 bases from J, with 12 bases between. Germline CDR1 LGHDT, CDR2 YNNKEL (reference sequence). CDR3 length: 15 amino acids. CDR3 DNA sequence: TGTGCCAGCAGCCCCGCCGGGACCACCTACAATGAGCAGTTCTTC. Protein product: CASSPAGTTYNEQFF.

In its sample, this clone was seen once. Compared with germline, one end of the junction differs, possibly owing to a read error. The chain uses TRBV10-1 and TRBJ2-1; D might be TRBD2 (5 bases). This CDR3 is built from 13 residues. Germline V lookup: CDR1 WNHNN, CDR2 SYGVQD (reference sequence). CDR3 coding DNA: TGCGCCAGCAGTGAGTCGGTATTAACTAGTCTGGTCTTC. It encodes CASSESVLTSLVF.

This clone is deemed medium-sized. The CDR3 region is CASSRNTGADQPQHF. In nucleotides, the CDR3 is TGTGCCAGCAGCCGGAATACAGGGGCCGATCAGCCCCAGCATTTT. The chain links TRBV4-2 to TRBJ1-5; 7 bases agree with TRBD1. J lost 5 bases, V lost 4 bases, and 8 bases had no gene match. Per germline, CDR1 LGHNA and CDR2 YNFKEQ. The CDR3 is made up of 15 amino acids.

This clone was seen at least ten times. This rearrangement joins TRBV10-3 to TRBJ2-3; TRBD2 matches at 14 bases. The CDR3 consists of 14 residues. The V and J ends lost 11 bases and 4 bases, in that order; junction bases with no gene match: 5. The germline V gene encodes CDR1 ENHRY and CDR2 SYGVKD. CDR3 sequence (DNA): TGTGCCTCGGGACTAGCGGGAGATGCAGATACGCAGTATTTT. Amino acids: CASGLAGDADTQYF.

This clone appeared many times. As DNA, the CDR3 is TGCAGTGCTAGAGTAACAGGGGGCTTAAGGGCCTACGAGCAGTACTTC. It translates to CSARVTGGLRAYEQYF. The chain is built from TRBV20-1 and TRBJ2-7; 9 nucleotides match TRBD1. With V trimmed by 1 base and J by 2 bases, 9 bases remained unmatched. The CDR3 consists of 16 residues. Looked up from germline, CDR1 is DFQATT and CDR2 is SNEGSKA (reference sequence).

This clone ranks as medium-sized. The chain links TRBV5-1 to TRBJ2-7; D ambiguous. V lost 4 bases, J lost 2 bases, and 13 bases lay in between. The CDR3 totals 14 residues. Germline CDR1 is SGHRS and CDR2 is YFSETQ. For the CDR3, the DNA is TGCGCCAGCAGCGCCGGAGCACTTACCTACGAGCAGTACTTC. Its translation is CASSAGALTYEQYF.

This clone was picked up a small number of times. The rearrangement uses TRBV27 and TRBJ1-6; a possible D gene is TRBD1 (5 bases). V lost 5 bases to trimming and J lost 12 bases, with 8 bases between them. The CDR3 has 11 amino acids. CDR1 and CDR2 (germline): MNHEY, SMNVEV (reference sequence). The CDR3 nucleotides read TGTGCCAGCAGTGGGGGAGGACCCCTCCACTTT. Protein product: CASSGGGPLHF.

In its sample, this clone was seen many times. V usage is TRBV4-2 and J usage is TRBJ2-3, with D uncertain. Germline V gives CDR1 LGHNA, CDR2 YNFKEQ. This CDR3 region has 13 residues. The V gene lost 1 base and the J gene lost 6 bases, with 8 bases spanning the gap. This CDR3 is CASSQVVGDTQYF. The CDR3 DNA is TGTGCCAGCAGCCAAGTGGTTGGGGATACGCAGTATTTT.

By sample share, this clone is medium-sized. This rearrangement joins TRBV28 to TRBJ1-5; no reliable D call. Germline V lookup: CDR1 MDHEN, CDR2 SYDVKM. Trimming left V 6 bases short and J 11 bases short, with 17 bases between. This CDR3 contains 13 residues. The CDR3 DNA reads as TGTGCCAGCAGACCCATAGCGCTTGGTTCCCAGCATTTT. Amino acid sequence: CASRPIALGSQHF. The full variable domain, its missing parts supplied by reference TRBV28 and TRBJ1-5, is DVKVTQSSRYLVKRTGEKVFLECVQDMDHENMFWYRQDPGLGLRLIYFSYDVKMKEKGDIPEGYSVSREKKERFSLILESASTNQTSMYLCASRPIALGSQHFGDGTRLSIL.

This clone was counted many times. The CDR3 bases are TGTGCCAGCAAAAGGACAGGGGAAACCGGGGAGCTGTTTTTT. This encodes CASKRTGETGELFF. This chain joins TRBV2 and TRBJ2-2; 9 nucleotides agree with TRBD1. Trimming cost V 7 bases and J 5 bases; bases outside gene matches: 5. Germline V gene sequence: CDR1 SNHLY, CDR2 FYNNEI. The CDR3 is 14 amino acids.

This clone appeared many times. The chain recombines TRBV12-3 or TRBV12-4 with TRBJ1-5; D is unclear. Trimming cost V 0 bases and J 6 bases, with 9 bases left between them. The CDR3 has 14 amino acids. For the CDR3, the DNA is TGTGCCAGCAGTTTAGCGCTTGTGAGTCAGCCCCAGCATTTT. This encodes CASSLALVSQPQHF.

The sample holds a few counts of this clone. The chain combines TRBV6-5 with TRBJ2-7; possible D gene TRBD2, 6 bases. CDR1 MNHEY and CDR2 SVGAGI come from the germline V gene. The CDR3 runs to 16 residues. The ends were cut back, 0 bases at V and 2 bases at J, with 14 bases in the middle. CDR3 residues: CASSYSIGDSAYEQYF. The CDR3 coding sequence is TGTGCCAGCAGTTACTCGATTGGGGACTCTGCCTACGAGCAGTACTTC.

J is TRBJ2-2 and V is TRBV4-3, with a possible D match to TRBD2 (5 bases). The germline gives CDR1 LGHNA, CDR2 YSLEER. CDR3 length equals 13 residues. V lost 4 bases and J 5 bases, leaving 8 bases between the germline ends. This CDR3 is CASSPGVTGELFF. The CDR3 nucleotides are TGCGCCAGCAGCCCCGGGGTGACCGGGGAGCTGTTTTTT.

This clone is labeled as medium-sized (0.01 to 0.1%). The chain joins TRBV10-2 to TRBJ2-7; D is undetermined. V gave up 3 bases and J gave up 6 bases, with 9 bases separating them. Germline V gene data show CDR1 as WSHSY and CDR2 as SAAADI. The CDR3 is made up of 12 amino acids. The CDR3 bases are TGCGCCAGCAGTGAAGTTAGAGGCGAGCAGTACTTC. Translated, it gives CASSEVRGEQYF.

This clone was counted a few times. V and J are TRBV27 and TRBJ2-1; possible D gene TRBD2, 5 bases. Trimming cost V 10 bases and J 7 bases, with 17 bases left between them. This CDR3 region has 13 residues. Germline loops: CDR1 MNHEY, CDR2 SMNVEV (reference sequence). CDR3 sequence: CAITRLSWNEQFF. The CDR3, as DNA: TGTGCCATCACCCGACTATCGTGGAATGAGCAGTTCTTC.

This clone has only a few counts. The chain couples TRBV6-1 to TRBJ1-2; 9 bases line up with TRBD1. The CDR3 totals 15 residues. Germline CDR1 is MNHNS and CDR2 is SASEGT. The J segment lost 2 bases and the V segment lost 5 bases, leaving 6 bases of the junction unmatched. The CDR3 is CASSSGTGLNYGYTF. DNA of the CDR3: TGTGCCAGCAGTTCCGGGACAGGGCTGAACTATGGCTACACCTTC.

This clone appeared many times. The gene calls are TRBV7-9 and TRBJ2-1, with TRBD2 matching over 7 bases. Germline V gene data show CDR1 as SEHNR and CDR2 as FQNEAQ (reference sequence). The CDR3 spans 15 residues. V was pared by 5 bases and J by 7 bases, with 11 bases of the junction left unmatched. CDR3 region: CASSPRGGRVNEQFF. The CDR3 region has the DNA TGTGCCAGCAGCCCAAGGGGCGGGAGAGTTAATGAGCAGTTCTTC.

V is TRBV5-1 and J is TRBJ2-1; D call uncertain. The germline V gene encodes CDR1 SGHRS and CDR2 YFSETQ. The CDR3 is 13 amino acids. The V end lost 6 bases, the J end lost 8 bases, and 15 bases lay between the germline ends. CDR3 in DNA: TGCGCCAGCATCAGAGATCATAGCTATGAGCAGTTCTTC. Its translation: CASIRDHSYEQFF.

About this clone itself: Given a much more abundant clone one base away, this may be a read error. This sequence joins TRBV20-1 and TRBJ2-5; 10 positions agree with TRBD1. The CDR3 has 15 residues. CDR1 is DFQATT and CDR2 is SNEGSKA in the germline V gene (reference sequence). This CDR3 is CSAKGTGALVKTPYF. The CDR3 coding sequence is TGCAGTGCTAAAGGGACAGGGGCTTTAGTAAAGACCCCGTACTTC.